Presented here are 31 T cell receptor beta chains from one specimen sequenced in a study of cytomegalovirus exposure and HLA in healthy donors. Data came from immunoSEQ multiplex PCR; TCRdb stores just in-frame clones and leaves some out. The sample has some 120,000 clones, 85% to 90% seen once; the top ten hold 1.4% to 1.5%. The sequencing sample was made of PBMCs. Every receptor here comes from a man aged 30 to 39 in good health and CMV-seronegative.

This clone was observed a handful of times. The chain is built from TRBV9 and TRBJ1-1; D uncertain. This CDR3 spans 13 amino acids. The V and J ends lost 4 bases and 3 bases respectively, with 10 bases between them. Germline CDR1 reads SGDLS; CDR2 reads YYNGEE. The CDR3, as DNA: TGTGCCAGCAGCCTGAGACGGGACACTGAAGCTTTCTTT. It codes for CASSLRRDTEAFF. Filled out from reference TRBV9 and TRBJ1-1, the complete variable domain reads DSGVTQTPKHLITATGQRVTLRCSPRSGDLSVYWYQQSLDQGLQFLIQYYNGEERAKGNILERFSAQQFPDLHSELNLSSLELGDSALYFCASSLRRDTEAFFGQGTRLTVV.

The V call is TRBV9, the J call TRBJ2-5; D might be TRBD2 (7 bases). V was pared by 1 base and J by 5 bases, with 15 bases between. Germline values: CDR1 SGDLS, CDR2 YYNGEE. The CDR3 runs to 15 residues. The CDR3 DNA follows: TGTGCCAGCAGCGTAACAGGTGGGGGGGCGGAGACCCAGTACTTC. Residues: CASSVTGGGAETQYF.

This clone has just one count. The CDR3 DNA reads as TGCGCCAGCAGCCAAGAGGAGACTAGCGGGAGGGCCTACGAGCAGTACTTC. The encoded protein is CASSQEETSGRAYEQYF. The V and J genes are TRBV4-1 and TRBJ2-7; 14 bases align to TRBD2. This CDR3 is built from 17 residues. After removal of 0 bases from V and 2 bases from J, the junction contained 3 bases not matched to a gene. CDR1 and CDR2 (germline): MGHRA, YSYEKL.

CDR3 residues: CASSEKLSGPYEQYF. The CDR3 DNA reads as TGTGCCAGCAGTGAGAAGCTTAGCGGACCCTACGAGCAGTACTTC. V and J are TRBV2 and TRBJ2-7; tentatively, D is TRBD2 (6 bases). V gave up 3 bases and J gave up 2 bases, with 14 bases separating them. Germline V CDR1 and CDR2: SNHLY, FYNNEI. This CDR3 region has 15 residues.

This chain connects TRBV5-4 to TRBJ1-1; maybe TRBD1 (6 bases). The CDR3 covers 12 residues. Germline V gene lookup returns CDR1 SGHNT and CDR2 YYREEE (reference sequence). V lost 4 bases, J lost 10 bases, and 14 bases lay in between. The CDR3 coding sequence is TGTGCCAGCAGCGCCCAGGGGCCGGGAGCTTTCTTT. Encoded protein: CASSAQGPGAFF. The full variable domain, with the rest looked up from reference TRBV5-4 and TRBJ1-1, is ETGVTQSPTHLIKTRGQQVTLRCSSQSGHNTVSWYQQALGQGPQFIFQYYREEENGRGNFPPRFSGLQFPNYSSELNVNALELDDSALYLCASSAQGPGAFFGQGTRLTVV.

This clone was detected a few times. V is TRBV6-4 and J is TRBJ2-2; possibly TRBD2 for D (5 bases). Germline assignment: CDR1 MRHNA and CDR2 SNTAGT. The CDR3 covers 14 residues. V shed 5 bases and J shed 3 bases, with 10 bases lying between them. CDR3 amino acids: CASSFDGDTGELFF. The CDR3 DNA follows: TGTGCCAGCAGTTTCGACGGGGACACCGGGGAGCTGTTTTTT.

The V and J genes are TRBV5-1 and TRBJ1-6, with D unresolved. CDR1 is SGHRS, CDR2 YFSETQ, per germline. CDR3 length equals 13 residues. V was shortened by 5 bases and J by 12 bases, with 15 bases between the two germline ends. The CDR3 spells CASSRLVGLPLHF. The CDR3 DNA follows: TGCGCCAGCAGTAGATTGGTGGGCCTACCCCTCCACTTT.

This clone showed up just a few times. The chain carries TRBV6-4 and TRBJ1-1; possible D gene TRBD1, 6 bases. Per the germline V gene, CDR1 is MRHNA and CDR2 is SNTAGT. This CDR3 spans 13 amino acids. V was clipped by 6 bases and J by 5 bases, with 13 bases between them. The CDR3 spells CASRDSGGTEAFF. The CDR3 region has the DNA TGTGCCAGCAGGGACAGCGGGGGGACTGAAGCTTTCTTT.

The rearrangement joins TRBV5-1 to TRBJ1-1, with 7 bases lining up with TRBD1. Looked up from germline, CDR1 is SGHRS and CDR2 is YFSETQ. The ends lost 3 bases at V and 5 bases at J; junction bases unmatched: 13. The CDR3 runs 16 residues. The CDR3 region has the DNA TGCGCCAGCAGCTCCTCCCCCACAGGGGTAGAAACTGAAGCTTTCTTT. It codes for CASSSSPTGVETEAFF. Supplemented by reference TRBV5-1 and TRBJ1-1, the full variable domain reads KAGVTQTPRYLIKTRGQQVTLSCSPISGHRSVSWYQQTPGQGLQFLFEYFSETQRNKGNFPGRFSGRQFSNSRSEMNVSTLELGDSALYLCASSSSPTGVETEAFFGQGTRLTVV.

The V gene is TRBV4-1, the J gene TRBJ2-7; tentatively, D is TRBD1 (5 bases). CDR3 length: 16 amino acids. From germline, CDR1 is MGHRA and CDR2 YSYEKL. V lost 0 bases and J 2 bases, leaving 14 bases between the germline ends. CDR3 in amino acids: CASSQEGMVGAYEQYF. The CDR3, as DNA: TGCGCCAGCAGCCAAGAGGGGATGGTAGGGGCCTACGAGCAGTACTTC.

J is TRBJ2-1 and V is TRBV11-3; 8 bases agree with TRBD2. V trimming: 5 bases; J trimming: 3 bases; junction bases outside the gene matches: 3. The germline CDR1 and CDR2 sequences are SGHNT and YENEEA. The length of the CDR3 is 14 residues. This chain's CDR3 is CASSTSGRYNEQFF. DNA of the CDR3: TGTGCCAGCAGCACTAGCGGACGCTACAATGAGCAGTTCTTC.

This sequence joins TRBV5-1 and TRBJ1-2, with no clear D. V was clipped by 4 bases and J by 3 bases, with 10 bases between them. The CDR3 consists of 13 residues. The germline V gene encodes CDR1 SGHRS and CDR2 YFSETQ. The CDR3 is CASSLENHYGYTF. CDR3 nucleotides: TGCGCCAGCAGCCTAGAGAATCACTATGGCTACACCTTC.

The rearrangement joins TRBV6-5 to TRBJ2-1; possible D gene TRBD1, 6 bases. The CDR3 sequence is 15 residues long. Germline V CDR1 and CDR2: MNHEY, SVGAGI. The V and J ends lost 5 bases and 6 bases respectively, with 17 bases between them. DNA of the CDR3: TGTGCCAGCAGTCCCACAGGGAATCTTGTCAATGAGCAGTTCTTC. Its translation: CASSPTGNLVNEQFF.

With regard to this clone: Other DNA variants within this sample encode the same CDR3. The chain joins TRBV30 to TRBJ1-2; D may be TRBD1 (5 bases). V lost 6 bases, J lost 8 bases, and 19 bases lay in between. The CDR3 contains 13 residues. Germline values: CDR1 GTSNPN, CDR2 SVGIG (reference sequence). Written as DNA, the CDR3 is TGTGCCTGCCTATTCTTGACGGGGGGGGGCTACACCTTC. It translates to CACLFLTGGGYTF.

V is TRBV5-6 and J is TRBJ1-2; D ambiguous. V lost 0 bases, J lost 4 bases, and 10 bases lay in between. Per germline, CDR1 SGHDT and CDR2 YYEEEE. The length of the CDR3 is 14 residues. CDR3 bases: TGTGCCAGCAGCTTGGGCAGGCAGCTCTATGGCTACACCTTC. It translates to CASSLGRQLYGYTF.

The chain joins TRBV11-2 to TRBJ2-7; 7 bases align to TRBD1. This CDR3 region has 16 residues. V lost 2 bases, J lost 0 bases, and 7 bases stayed unmatched. CDR1 is SGHAT and CDR2 is FQNNGV in the germline V gene. In DNA form, the CDR3 reads TGTGCCAGCAGCTTATCCCCACAGGGGAGCTCCTACGAGCAGTACTTC. This gives the protein CASSLSPQGSSYEQYF. Complete variable domain (other parts from reference TRBV11-2 and TRBJ2-7): EAGVAQSPRYKIIEKRQSVAFWCNPISGHATLYWYQQILGQGPKLLIQFQNNGVVDDSQLPKDRFSAERLKGVDSTLKIQPAKLEDSAVYLCASSLSPQGSSYEQYFGPGTRLTVT.

This clone appeared once. This chain links TRBV2 with TRBJ2-7; D is perhaps TRBD2 (6 bases). The germline V gene encodes CDR1 SNHLY and CDR2 FYNNEI. This CDR3 comprises 14 residues. The V end lost 7 bases, the J end lost 7 bases, and 20 bases lay between the germline ends. CDR3 amino acids: CASNSGVGGREQYF. The CDR3 nucleotides are TGTGCCAGCAATAGCGGAGTCGGTGGACGGGAGCAGTACTTC.

The V and J genes are TRBV5-1 and TRBJ2-7; TRBD2 matches 8 bases. The CDR3 is 16 residues long. V lost 5 bases, J lost 4 bases, and 14 bases stayed unmatched. Germline V gives CDR1 SGHRS, CDR2 YFSETQ. Here the CDR3 reads CASSFRLASGLYEQYF. As DNA, the CDR3 is TGCGCCAGCAGTTTCCGTTTGGCTAGCGGGCTATACGAGCAGTACTTC.

The chain couples TRBV7-7 to TRBJ2-5; 9 nucleotides match TRBD2. CDR3 length: 15 residues. Trimming took 4 bases from V and 4 from J; bases not matched to a gene: 7. Germline assignment: CDR1 SSHAT and CDR2 FNYEAQ (reference sequence). The CDR3 sequence: CASSSTGLAGETQYF. The CDR3 region has the DNA TGTGCCAGCAGCTCCACGGGACTAGCTGGAGAGACCCAGTACTTC. Drawing the rest from reference TRBV7-7 and TRBJ2-5, the complete variable domain is GAGVSQSPRYKVTKRGQDVTLRCDPISSHATLYWYQQALGQGPEFLTYFNYEAQPDKSGLPSDRFSAERPEGSISTLTIQRTEQRDSAMYRCASSSTGLAGETQYFGPGTRLLVL.

This chain links TRBV7-9 with TRBJ2-7; 16 positions match TRBD2. In germline, CDR1 is SEHNR, CDR2 FQNEAQ (reference sequence). The CDR3 spans 16 residues. Trimming at V came to 4 bases and at J to 7 bases, leaving 7 bases not matched to a gene. CDR3 in DNA: TGTGCCAGCAGCTCGGGACTAGCGGGAGGGGCGCGAGAGCAGTACTTC. Translation: CASSSGLAGGAREQYF.

The rearrangement joins TRBV7-3 to TRBJ2-3, with TRBD2 matching 11 bases. Germline V CDR1 and CDR2: SGHTA, FQGTGA. V trimming: 0 bases; J trimming: 6 bases; junction bases outside the gene matches: 17. CDR3 size: 20 residues. The CDR3 is CASSLTPRRLAGSGRDTQYF. CDR3 DNA sequence: TGTGCCAGCAGCTTAACCCCCCGTCGACTAGCGGGAAGTGGTCGGGATACGCAGTATTTT. Supplemented by reference TRBV7-3 and TRBJ2-3, the full variable domain reads GAGVSQTPSNKVTEKGKYVELRCDPISGHTALYWYRQSLGQGPEFLIYFQGTGAADDSGLPNDRFFAVRPEGSVSTLKIQRTERGDSAVYLCASSLTPRRLAGSGRDTQYFGPGTRLTVL.

The chain uses TRBV6-5 and TRBJ2-7; D perhaps matches TRBD1 (6 bases). V was trimmed by 4 bases and J by 4 bases, leaving 20 bases between them. Per the germline V gene, CDR1 is MNHEY and CDR2 is SVGAGI. The CDR3 length is 16 residues. The CDR3 DNA follows: TGTGCCAGCAGTTCCCTCCGGGACACATTTATATACGAGCAGTACTTC. Translating gives CASSSLRDTFIYEQYF.

The V and J genes are TRBV11-3 and TRBJ2-7; tentatively, D is TRBD1 (5 bases). Germline CDR1 and CDR2: SGHNT and YENEEA. CDR3 size: 15 residues. Trimming left V 1 base short and J 2 bases short, with 12 bases between. In DNA, the CDR3 is TGTGCCAGCAGCTTAGGGGCAGGGATGGCCTACGAGCAGTACTTC. It yields the protein CASSLGAGMAYEQYF.

V and J are TRBV10-2 and TRBJ2-5, with a possible D match to TRBD2 (6 bases). The CDR3 sequence is 13 residues long. The ends were cut back, 6 bases at V and 4 bases at J, with 12 bases in the middle. Germline CDR1 WSHSY, CDR2 SAAADI. The CDR3 DNA is TGCGCCAGCAGCAATACGGGAGCAGAGACCCAGTACTTC. This encodes CASSNTGAETQYF.

The CDR3 coding sequence is TGCGCCAGCAGTGACAGTCTTAATCAGCCCCAGCATTTT. It codes for CASSDSLNQPQHF. This chain joins TRBV10-1 and TRBJ1-5, with no clear D. Germline V lookup: CDR1 WNHNN, CDR2 SYGVQD (reference sequence). With 3 bases removed from V and 4 bases from J, the gap between germline ends came to 7 bases. This CDR3 has 13 amino acids.

The chain joins TRBV27 to TRBJ2-7, with D possibly being TRBD2 (6 bases). Germline CDR1 is MNHEY and CDR2 is SMNVEV (reference sequence). The V end was cut by 0 bases, the J end by 6 bases, with 9 bases between. This CDR3 is 13 amino acids long. CDR3 sequence: CASSLSGRTEQYF. The CDR3 DNA sequence: TGTGCCAGCAGTTTATCGGGGAGGACCGAGCAGTACTTC.

CDR3 sequence (DNA): TGCGCCAGCAGCCAATTGCAGGCCCAGCATTTT. Translated: CASSQLQAQHF. The V call is TRBV4-3, the J call TRBJ1-5; no clear D. Between the trimmed V and J ends, which lost 2 bases and 11 bases, there was a span of 7 bases. The CDR3 loop spans 11 amino acids. Germline assignment: CDR1 LGHNA and CDR2 YSLEER.

The chain joins TRBV20-1 to TRBJ1-1; D unclear. The V gene's germline CDR1 is DFQATT and CDR2 SNEGSKA (reference sequence). Trimming left V 8 bases short and J 2 bases short, with 9 bases between. The CDR3 has 11 residues. CDR3 sequence (DNA): TGCAGTCTTCGGGGTAACACTGAAGCTTTCTTT. Translation: CSLRGNTEAFF.

The chain couples TRBV19 to TRBJ2-2; 8 bases are a match to TRBD1. V shed 5 bases, J shed 6 bases, and the junction held 5 bases outside the gene matches. Germline CDR1 LNHDA, CDR2 SQIVND (reference sequence). This CDR3 is built from 14 residues. CDR3 protein: CASSPGGASGELFF. The CDR3 nucleotides are TGTGCCAGTAGTCCAGGGGGCGCTTCCGGGGAGCTGTTTTTT. The entire variable domain, with the rest obtained from reference TRBV19 and TRBJ2-2, is as follows: DGGITQSPKYLFRKEGQNVTLSCEQNLNHDAMYWYRQDPGQGLRLIYYSQIVNDFQKGDIAEGYSVSREKKESFPLTVTSAQKNPTAFYLCASSPGGASGELFFGEGSRLTVL.

This sequence joins TRBV7-3 and TRBJ2-2, with D possibly matching TRBD1 (6 bases). This CDR3 is built from 14 residues. Germline CDR1 SGHTA, CDR2 FQGTGA. Between the trimmed V and J ends, which lost 6 bases and 1 base, there was a span of 9 bases. This chain's CDR3 is CASRTGLNTGELFF. Here the CDR3 DNA reads TGTGCCAGCAGGACAGGCTTGAACACCGGGGAGCTGTTTTTT.

This clone was detected only once. V is TRBV5-1 and J is TRBJ1-3, with a tentative D call TRBD1 (6 bases). The germline V gene encodes CDR1 SGHRS and CDR2 YFSETQ. The ends were cut back, 1 base at V and 0 bases at J, with 11 bases in the middle. The CDR3 runs 16 residues. CDR3: CASSLLPQGSGNTIYF. CDR3 sequence (DNA): TGCGCCAGCAGCTTGCTGCCACAGGGCTCTGGAAACACCATATATTTT.